The 7 T cell receptor beta chains given below trace back to one sample, sequenced in a study of beta chain features in type 1 diabetes. Broader study findings: Moderate yet significant TCRB CDR3 shortening was seen in Type 1 diabetes patients in all four CD4+ subsets.

Antigens of these TCRs are unknown. The entirety of the isolated RNA underwent reverse transcription, so expressed TCRB transcripts were sequenced. Clones were sequenced by immunoSEQ multiplex PCR, and TCRdb holds only the in-frame ones, with some missing. This table has hundreds of thousands of clones, over 10% appearing once. The sequencing sample was made of naive CD4+ T cells from blood. All receptors come from a man between 18 and 35 years old with type 1 diabetes.

This clone turned up a few times. The rearrangement uses TRBV20-1 and TRBJ1-2; D not certain. Germline CDR1 DFQATT, CDR2 SNEGSKA (reference sequence). The length of the CDR3 is 11 residues. V shed 0 bases and J shed 11 bases, with 10 bases lying between them. This CDR3 reads CSARDLTEYTF. CDR3 sequence (DNA): TGCAGTGCTAGAGATTTAACAGAATACACCTTC.

The sample holds a few counts of this clone. The chain uses TRBV18 and TRBJ2-2, with D maybe TRBD1 (6 bases). CDR1 is KGHSH, CDR2 LQKENI, per germline. The germline V and J ends were trimmed by 3 bases and 0 bases, with 11 bases remaining between them. The CDR3 consists of 16 residues. CDR3 loop: CASSPLGTTNTGELFF. The CDR3 DNA reads TGTGCCAGCTCACCGCTCGGGACAACGAACACCGGGGAGCTGTTTTTT.

The table lists this clone with a few counts. The chain carries TRBV15 and TRBJ2-5; D remains unclear. V was trimmed by 4 bases and J by 2 bases, leaving 11 bases between them. Germline loops: CDR1 LNHNV, CDR2 YYDKDF (reference sequence). This CDR3 has 14 residues. CDR3 nucleotides: TGTGCCACCAGCAAAGTGATTGTTCAAGAGACCCAGTACTTC. Translated, it gives CATSKVIVQETQYF.

A word on this clone: The same CDR3 also results from other DNA sequences found in this sample. J is TRBJ2-7 and V is TRBV20-1; D uncertain. The V and J ends lost 3 bases and 2 bases respectively, with 5 bases between them. This CDR3 spans 11 amino acids. Germline CDR1 DFQATT, CDR2 SNEGSKA (reference sequence). The CDR3 nucleotides are TGCAGTGCTAGTCGCGCCTACGAGCAGTACTTC. Translating it yields CSASRAYEQYF.

This clone occurred a few times. This rearrangement joins TRBV13 to TRBJ2-2; D ambiguous. Germline assignment: CDR1 PRHDT and CDR2 FYEKMQ (reference sequence). Trimming took off 4 bases at V and 1 base at J, with 4 bases between the two ends. The length of the CDR3 is 13 residues. For the CDR3, the DNA is TGTGCCAGCAGCTGGGGGAACACCGGGGAGCTGTTTTTT. Its protein product is CASSWGNTGELFF.

The chain uses TRBV28 and TRBJ1-6, with TRBD1 identical over 9 bases. The trim removed 6 bases at V and 10 bases at J, leaving 10 bases unmatched. The germline CDR1 and CDR2 sequences are MDHEN and SYDVKM. This CDR3 has 15 amino acids. CDR3 loop: CASRPTGTGPSPLHF. Written as DNA, the CDR3 is TGTGCCAGCAGACCTACCGGGACAGGGCCCTCACCCCTCCACTTT. The full variable domain, completed using reference TRBV28 and TRBJ1-6, is DVKVTQSSRYLVKRTGEKVFLECVQDMDHENMFWYRQDPGLGLRLIYFSYDVKMKEKGDIPEGYSVSREKKERFSLILESASTNQTSMYLCASRPTGTGPSPLHFGNGTRLTVT.

V gene TRBV10-3 combines with J gene TRBJ1-2; D not certain. The CDR3 length is 13 residues. Trimming pared 3 bases from V and 1 base from J, leaving 6 bases between. Germline CDR1 is ENHRY and CDR2 is SYGVKD. The CDR3 sequence is CAISDGVNYGYTF. The CDR3 DNA is TGTGCCATCAGTGACGGCGTTAACTATGGCTACACCTTC.